These 16 T cell receptor beta chains share one sample of origin, sequenced in a study of T-cell memory formation after mild COVID-19. TCRdb fed the 5' RACE reads into MiXCR, producing one record per CDR3 protein. The table includes just over 400,000 distinct CDR3 sequences, 23% detected once. The material sequenced was PBMCs or a T cell subset sorted from them (not recorded which). These receptors all come from an adult woman who had mild COVID-19 (a few samples of this study predate the infection). Cell type and time point are not known.

The chain's CDR3 is CASSYRDTLLYGEQYF. CDR3 in DNA: TGTGCCAGCAGCTACCGGGACACACTACTTTACGGGGAGCAGTACTTC. V and J are TRBV7-9 and TRBJ2-7; weak D call: TRBD1 (6 bases). Germline loops: CDR1 SEHNR, CDR2 FQNEAQ (reference sequence). The CDR3 runs to 16 residues. V was trimmed by 4 bases and J by 7 bases, leaving 23 bases between them.

This chain uses TRBV15 with TRBJ1-1; the D is unclear. The V gene lost 7 bases and the J gene lost 2 bases, with 17 bases spanning the gap. CDR1 and CDR2 (germline): LNHNV, YYDKDF (reference sequence). This CDR3 has 15 amino acids. CDR3 loop: CATTARMDPNTEAFF. The CDR3 nucleotides are TGTGCCACCACCGCACGTATGGACCCTAACACTGAAGCTTTCTTT. The entire variable domain, with the rest obtained from reference TRBV15 and TRBJ1-1, is as follows: DAMVIQNPRYQVTQFGKPVTLSCSQTLNHNVMYWYQQKSSQAPKLLFHYYDKDFNNEADTPDNFQSRRPNTSFCFLDIRSPGLGDTAMYLCATTARMDPNTEAFFGQGTRLTVV.

This clonotype was found a few times. The rearrangement links TRBV7-9 to TRBJ1-1; D might be TRBD1 (6 bases). The CDR3 is 13 amino acids. Germline CDR1 SEHNR, CDR2 FQNEAQ (reference sequence). Trimming cost V 5 bases and J 8 bases, with 15 bases left between them. The CDR3 loop reads CASSPRGASEAFF. The CDR3 bases are TGTGCCAGCAGCCCCCGGGGGGCGTCGGAAGCTTTCTTT.

This clonotype was seen only a few times. The rearrangement joins TRBV2 to TRBJ1-4; D uncertain. The CDR3 loop spans 19 amino acids. Germline CDR1 is SNHLY and CDR2 is FYNNEI. V was clipped by 7 bases and J by 8 bases, with 32 bases between them. This CDR3 reads CASKMVVMTAPGLVEKLFF. CDR3 coding DNA: TGTGCCAGCAAAATGGTAGTAATGACGGCTCCGGGATTAGTAGAAAAACTGTTTTTT.

The chain uses TRBV4-1 and TRBJ1-3, with D maybe TRBD1 (6 bases). The CDR3 consists of 17 residues. Deletions cut 2 bases from V and 0 bases from J, with 14 bases between. In germline, CDR1 is MGHRA, CDR2 YSYEKL. This chain's CDR3 is CASSQRDRLVSGNTIYF. DNA of the CDR3: TGCGCCAGCAGCCAAAGAGACAGGCTCGTCTCTGGAAACACCATATATTTT.

V usage is TRBV29-1 and J usage is TRBJ2-7; 9 bases line up with TRBD2. This CDR3 is built from 15 residues. Germline assignment: CDR1 SQVTM and CDR2 ANQGSEA. Trimming cost V 3 bases and J 3 bases; bases outside gene matches: 9. This CDR3 reads CSVDRRREGNYEQYF. Here the CDR3 DNA reads TGCAGCGTTGATAGAAGGCGGGAGGGGAACTACGAGCAGTACTTC.

This clonotype was detected only a few times. The CDR3 region is CASSTGTYEQYF. The CDR3 nucleotides read TGCGCCAGCAGCACCGGTACCTACGAGCAGTACTTC. The chain has TRBV5-1 and TRBJ2-7; D is unclear. V lost 4 bases to trimming and J lost 2 bases, with 7 bases between them. From germline, CDR1 is SGHRS and CDR2 YFSETQ. This CDR3 comprises 12 residues.

The CDR3 region has the DNA TGTGCCAGCAGCTTAGACAGGGAAGAAAAACTGTTTTTT. It encodes CASSLDREEKLFF. V usage is TRBV7-8 and J usage is TRBJ1-4; D is possibly TRBD1 (6 bases). The CDR3 contains 13 residues. V shed 1 base and J shed 8 bases, with 8 bases lying between them. Germline V gene data show CDR1 as SGHVS and CDR2 as FQNEAQ.

This clonotype was seen ten or more times. This rearrangement joins TRBV27 to TRBJ1-1; D remains ambiguous. Germline V CDR1 and CDR2: MNHEY, SMNVEV (reference sequence). The CDR3 covers 14 residues. The V end was cut by 4 bases, the J end by 0 bases, with 9 bases between. The CDR3 loop is CASSSWGMNTEAFF. The CDR3 DNA reads TGTGCCAGCAGTTCGTGGGGAATGAACACTGAAGCTTTCTTT.

The chain is built from TRBV11-2 and TRBJ2-1, with 10 bases identical to TRBD2. The length of the CDR3 is 22 residues. Trimming at V came to 5 bases and at J to 0 bases, leaving 22 bases not matched to a gene. Germline lookup yields CDR1 SGHAT and CDR2 FQNNGV. In DNA, the CDR3 is TGTGCCAGCAGCATGGGGACTAGCGTCGTACCCCGGAAACAGAGCTCCTACAATGAGCAGTTCTTC. Translation: CASSMGTSVVPRKQSSYNEQFF. Together with reference TRBV11-2 and TRBJ2-1, the CDR3 gives the full variable domain: EAGVAQSPRYKIIEKRQSVAFWCNPISGHATLYWYQQILGQGPKLLIQFQNNGVVDDSQLPKDRFSAERLKGVDSTLKIQPAKLEDSAVYLCASSMGTSVVPRKQSSYNEQFFGPGTRLTVL.

The sample holds a few counts of this clonotype. The chain uses TRBV5-1 and TRBJ2-7; TRBD1 matches at 7 bases. Trimming took 1 base from V and 3 from J; bases not matched to a gene: 4. CDR3 length: 14 residues. From germline, CDR1 is SGHRS and CDR2 YFSETQ. CDR3 bases: TGCGCCAGCAGCTTGCTGGGACAGCACTACGAGCAGTACTTC. Its translation is CASSLLGQHYEQYF.

The genes are TRBV5-1 and TRBJ1-2; TRBD1 agrees at 10 bases. V was pared by 0 bases and J by 5 bases, with 10 bases of the junction left unmatched. Germline V lookup: CDR1 SGHRS, CDR2 YFSETQ. The CDR3 spans 17 residues. The CDR3 sequence is CASSLDVLRDRGYGYTF. CDR3 in DNA: TGCGCCAGCAGCTTGGATGTCCTTAGGGACAGGGGATATGGCTACACCTTC.

The chain uses TRBV7-2 and TRBJ2-7; 9 nucleotides agree with TRBD1. This CDR3 has 14 residues. V dropped 7 bases and J dropped 0; count of bases not matched to a gene: 4. In germline, CDR1 is SGHTA, CDR2 FQGNSA. CDR3 in amino acids: CASNRDRASYEQYF. Written as DNA, the CDR3 is TGTGCCAGCAACCGGGACAGGGCCTCCTACGAGCAGTACTTC.

CDR3 amino acids: CASMSGTGGYEQYF. The CDR3 nucleotides read TGTGCCAGCATGTCCGGGACAGGGGGCTACGAGCAGTACTTC. The chain recombines TRBV7-9 with TRBJ2-7; 11 bases match TRBD1. V lost 7 bases and J lost 3; bases outside the gene matches: 5. The CDR3 covers 14 residues. CDR1 and CDR2 (germline): SEHNR, FQNEAQ (reference sequence).

The V gene is TRBV12-3 or TRBV12-4, the J gene TRBJ2-7, with 7 bases matching TRBD1. The CDR3 spans 15 residues. V shed 5 bases and J 2 bases; nucleotides not matched to a gene: 9. DNA of the CDR3: TGTGCCAGCAGTCCCTCGACAGGGCTCCCCTACGAGCAGTACTTC. Its protein is CASSPSTGLPYEQYF.

The V and J genes are TRBV6-1 and TRBJ2-4, with D tentatively TRBD1 (5 bases). Germline CDR1 is MNHNS and CDR2 is SASEGT. The CDR3 is made up of 14 amino acids. V was clipped by 0 bases and J by 12 bases, with 15 bases between them. For the CDR3, the DNA is TGTGCCAGCAGTGAAGCGCGACAGTCCGGCTCTCAGTACTTC. As protein: CASSEARQSGSQYF.